This T cell receptor beta chain is drawn from a study of cytomegalovirus exposure and HLA in healthy donors. The CDR3 spans 14 residues. V was clipped by 7 bases and J by 2 bases; unmatched bases: 8. In germline, CDR1 is MNHEY, CDR2 SVGAGI. This PCR relied on a set of 60 Vbeta primers and 13 Jbeta primers. Here immunoSEQ multiplex PCR was the method, and the copy in TCRdb shows in-frame clones only, minus some. Counted here are roughly 120,000 clones, over 70% occurring once; the ten biggest clones make up about 4%. Sample: PBMCs. The chain couples TRBV6-5 to TRBJ2-7; 7 nucleotides align to TRBD2. The clonotype originates from a woman between 40 and 50 years old in good health and CMV-seropositive. CDR3 sequence (DNA): TGTGCCAGCAAGATAGCTAGCGGCCCCTACGAGCAGTACTTC. The encoded protein is CASKIASGPYEQYF.